This T cell receptor (beta chain) was retrieved from a study of regulatory T cells in long-lasting Graves disease (dated by TCRdb to 2020 to 2022). Study-level background: Persistent Graves' disease was defined as persistently positive TSH receptor autoantibodies together with antithyroid drug treatment for over 5 years. Patients with persistent Graves' disease were compared with patients with newly diagnosed Graves' disease using TCR sequencing and RNA sequencing of peripheral blood. The study took place in China and was registered as a clinical trial. A total of around 35 samples underwent TCR sequencing, from about 13 patients with persistent Graves' disease and approximately 20 patients with newly diagnosed Graves' disease. In the clinical cohort, patients with persistent Graves' disease had used antithyroid drugs for an average of about 9.3 years. Study-level results and caveats: Peripheral blood alone was examined, since thyroid tissue, which constituted the primary lesion, could not be accessed. Preferential use of TRBV28, TRBJ1-2 and TRBJ2-5 was observed in persistent disease, whereas TRBV20-1 and TRBJ2-1 were favored in newly diagnosed disease. Sequencing and analysis were restricted to the TCR beta chain. Lower TCR Shannon entropy and fewer highly expanded clones were observed in persistent Graves' disease patients than in newly diagnosed patients, which suggested clonal expansion. The small sample size was acknowledged by the authors as a limitation that may reduce accuracy. Persistent patients shared more public clonotypes among themselves (fewer than 3,000) than newly diagnosed patients did (about 1,000).

This clonotype was counted a single time. Its antigen specificity is not known. No base qualities exist here, and no much larger clone lies one base off it. A lone read gives weak evidence. Germline trimming: 3 bases from V, 4 bases from J; junction bases outside gene matches: 7. The CDR3 holds 15 amino acids from the cysteine to the phenylalanine. The sequence is cut down to CDR3 DNA, 45 bases in frame from base 1. From a lookup of the germline V gene, CDR1 and CDR2 are SGHAT and FQNNGV. The time point label, read with the paper, signifies: persistent/refractory GD, antithyroid drugs over 5 years with positive TRAb. For both TCR sequencing and RNA sequencing, RNA was extracted from PBMCs using TRIzol. The diagnosis of Graves' disease was made according to American Thyroid Association guidelines. Patients for the study were recruited at an endocrinology department in Xi'an, China. Each patient gave approximately 10 milliliters of peripheral blood, collected in an EDTA anticoagulant tube. Ficoll Paque Plus density gradient separation was used to isolate PBMCs, and no further T cell sorting was performed. An Agilent 2100 Bioanalyzer and agarose gel were used to assess RNA quality, and a NanoDrop 2000 was used to measure RNA concentration.

The library was prepared using multiplex PCR. The instrument given in TCRdb is Illumina HiSeq 4000. TCR beta libraries were built with iRepertoire HTBI primers and Arm-PCR amplification of CDR3 regions. PCR products were gel purified before sequencing. The original pipeline was this. Gene usage analysis of CDR3 amino acid clonotypes relied on the 55 to 80 TRBV and 14 TRBJ segments identified across samples. COPE and FqMerger were used to merge the filtered high-quality paired reads into contigs. BLAST was used to align contigs to IMGT TRBV, TRBD and TRBJ reference genes, and CDR3 was defined according to IMGT. Highly expanded clones were defined as clonotypes with a frequency above 0.1%. Shannon entropy was used to measure repertoire diversity, and the Gini coefficient was used to measure V-J evenness. A clonotype found in more than one individual was treated as public. Using fastp at Q25 and MiXCR, TCRdb reprocessed the public reads and kept productive beta chains. Each entry merges the rows of one CDR3 protein and shows their most common DNA and genes. Here the V and J calls rest on TCRdb's processing, not on the authors' analysis. This sample gives fewer than 400,000 distinct CDR3 sequences in total; less than 25% of them show up just once. The top ten clones comprise roughly 20% of the sample.

The sequencing used peripheral blood mononuclear cells (PBMCs), collected when the disease was refractory, from a patient treated with antithyroid drugs. The TCR comes from a female donor with Graves disease. In this chain, TRBV11-2 is recombined with TRBJ2-3; 7 bases in the middle match TRBD2. The nucleotide sequence is given as TGTGCCAGCAGCTTTGGCGGGAGTCTCCCAGATACGCAGTATTTT. The resulting protein is CASSFGGSLPDTQYF.